Listed below are T cell receptor beta chains from one sample, sequenced in a study of blood T cell repertoires in COVID-19. Sequencing used immunoSEQ multiplex PCR; TCRdb keeps in-frame clones, though not all of them. Of 180,000 or so clones in the sample, approximately 86% are singletons; the top ten hold roughly 0.95%. Material: peripheral blood. The receptor source for this set is a man younger than 35 with acute or convalescent COVID-19. Both conserved end residues are part of each CDR3. Fields, in order: D gene, V gene, clone size, J gene, CDR3 DNA, CDR3 protein. A D gene is named only where the DNA matches it firmly. Size is omitted from some rows. Given values are once, few, many or a class for expanded clones.

.,TRBV6-1,.,TRBJ1-2,TGTGCCAGCAGTGAAGCTACAGGGATACGGTATGGCTACACCTTC,CASSEATGIRYGYTF
.,TRBV18,.,TRBJ2-1,TGTGCCAGCTCAGGTAGACCTCAGGGCTCCTACAATGAGCAGTTCTTC,CASSGRPQGSYNEQFF
TRBD2,TRBV2,few,TRBJ2-2,TGTGCCAGCACGGTGGGCGGGGGGAACACCGGGGAGCTGTTTTTT,CASTVGGGNTGELFF
.,TRBV30,.,TRBJ1-1,TGTGCCTGGAGTCGCGGCAGGAACACTGAAGCTTTCTTT,CAWSRGRNTEAFF
.,TRBV30,.,TRBJ1-1,TGTGCCTGGAGTCGGACAGATTATGAAGCTTTCTTT,CAWSRTDYEAFF
.,TRBV5-4,.,TRBJ2-7,TGTGCCAGCAGGCCGGCGGGCCGTAGCTCCTACGAGCAGTACTTC,CASRPAGRSSYEQYF
TRBD1,TRBV30,.,TRBJ1-3,TGTGCCTGGAGTCCGGGACAGTCTGGAAACACCATATATTTT,CAWSPGQSGNTIYF
.,TRBV24-1,.,TRBJ2-3,TGTGCCACCGGGGGGACAGAAAGCACAGATACGCAGTATTTT,CATGGTESTDTQYF
TRBD1,TRBV28,.,TRBJ1-2,TGTGCCAGCAGGGACAGGGGCGGCTACACCTTC,CASRDRGGYTF
.,TRBV3-1/TRBV3-2,.,TRBJ1-5,TGTGCCAGCAGCCAAGATTCGGCAGGTTTCGGCGGCAATCAGCCCCAGCATTTT,CASSQDSAGFGGNQPQHF
TRBD1,TRBV4-1,.,TRBJ1-3,TGCGCCAGCAGCCAAGAGAGCCAGGGACAGTACTCTGGAAACACCATATATTTT,CASSQESQGQYSGNTIYF
.,TRBV27,.,TRBJ1-6,TGTGCCAGCAGTTTTCTGTCCTGGAGGGAGATGGGTGGTTCACCCCTCCACTTT,CASSFLSWREMGGSPLHF
.,TRBV4-1,.,TRBJ1-2,TGCGCCAGCAGCCAGGGGCAAGGGGATGATAACTATGGCTACACCTTC,CASSQGQGDDNYGYTF
.,TRBV6-5,.,TRBJ1-1,TGTGCCAGCAGTTACTCGTTGTATGGAGACACTGAAGCTTTCTTT,CASSYSLYGDTEAFF
TRBD1,TRBV9,.,TRBJ1-6,TGTGCCAGCAGCGTTGACAGGGATCCCTATAATTCACCCCTCCACTTT,CASSVDRDPYNSPLHF
TRBD1,TRBV5-6,.,TRBJ1-1,TGTGCCAGCAGCTTGGTGACAGGGGTTACTGAAGCTTTCTTT,CASSLVTGVTEAFF
TRBD1,TRBV6-5,.,TRBJ2-5,TGTGCCAGCAGTTACGGCAGGGGGCGCGGGGAGACCCAGTACTTC,CASSYGRGRGETQYF
TRBD1,TRBV3-1/TRBV3-2,.,TRBJ2-6,TGTGCCAGCAGCCGGGCAGGGGGCTTTGGGGCCAACGTCCTGACTTTC,CASSRAGGFGANVLTF
.,TRBV29-1,.,TRBJ2-4,TGCAGCGTTGAAACGTCCGGGTTAGCCAAAAACATTCAGTACTTC,CSVETSGLAKNIQYF
TRBD1,TRBV5-4,.,TRBJ1-2,TGTGCCAGCAGCTCGAGGACAGGGACCTTCTATGGCTACACCTTC,CASSSRTGTFYGYTF
.,TRBV6-5,.,TRBJ1-5,TGTGCCAGCGGGCAGGTTAGCAATCAGCCCCAGCATTTT,CASGQVSNQPQHF
TRBD2,TRBV5-1,.,TRBJ2-3,TGCGCCAGCGATCGGCTAGCGGGGGGTTCCACAGATACGCAGTATTTT,CASDRLAGGSTDTQYF
.,TRBV5-1,.,TRBJ2-2,TGCGCCAGCAGCTTGGAACAGGGCGTCACCGGGGAGCTGTTTTTT,CASSLEQGVTGELFF
.,TRBV11-2,.,TRBJ2-1,TGTGCCAGCAGCTTATTTCTAGCACGCAATGAGCAGTTCTTC,CASSLFLARNEQFF
.,TRBV19,.,TRBJ1-4,TGTGCCAGTAGTTCCCAGGGGCGGAATGAAAAACTGTTTTTT,CASSSQGRNEKLFF
.,TRBV4-1,.,TRBJ1-6,TGCGCCAGCAGGCCCACAGGGAATTCACCCCTCCACTTT,CASRPTGNSPLHF
.,TRBV5-5,.,TRBJ1-2,TGTGCCAGCAGCTTGGACAGTTTCTATGGCTACACCTTC,CASSLDSFYGYTF
.,TRBV19,.,TRBJ1-5,TGTGCCAGTAGTATATCGGAGGCCCCGGGAGGGAATCAGCCCCAGCATTTT,CASSISEAPGGNQPQHF
.,TRBV18,.,TRBJ1-1,TGTGCCAGCTCACCATTAGGGGTGGGTGAAGCTTTCTTT,CASSPLGVGEAFF
TRBD1,TRBV5-5,once,TRBJ1-2,TGTGCCAGCAGACTAACAGGGGGTTATGGCTACACCTTC,CASRLTGGYGYTF
TRBD1,TRBV30,.,TRBJ1-6,TGTGCCTGGGACAGGGCTTCACCCCTCCACTTT,CAWDRASPLHF
.,TRBV18,.,TRBJ1-4,TGTGCCAGCTCCCGGAGGGCTGATGAAAAACTGTTTTTT,CASSRRADEKLFF
.,TRBV7-8,.,TRBJ1-2,TGTGCCAGCAGCTTAGGTCCAGGGATTAACTATGGCTACACCTTC,CASSLGPGINYGYTF
.,TRBV5-4,.,TRBJ2-3,TGTGCCAGCAGCTTACAGGGTACGCAGTATTTT,CASSLQGTQYF
.,TRBV29-1,.,TRBJ2-3,TGCAGCGTTGACGGGGACAACACAGATACGCAGTATTTT,CSVDGDNTDTQYF
TRBD1,TRBV7-2,.,TRBJ2-7,TGTGCCAGCAGCGCCCGGGACAGGGGAAGCTACGAGCAGTACTTC,CASSARDRGSYEQYF
.,TRBV5-1,.,TRBJ2-7,TGCGCCAGCAGCTTGGCCGGCAGGGGGGAGTACGAGCAGTACTTC,CASSLAGRGEYEQYF
TRBD1,TRBV7-3,.,TRBJ1-3,TGTGCCAGCAGCCAACAGGGGGTCTCAGGAAACACCATATATTTT,CASSQQGVSGNTIYF
.,TRBV15,once,TRBJ2-3,TGTGCCACCAGCAGAGCCAGATCCACAGATACGCAGTATTTT,CATSRARSTDTQYF
.,TRBV9,.,TRBJ1-4,TGTGCCAGCAGCACCGGACTAGGTAATGAAAAACTGTTTTTT,CASSTGLGNEKLFF
.,TRBV5-8,.,TRBJ1-2,TGTGCCAGCAGCTTGCGGCTGCGGAACTATGGCTACACCTTC,CASSLRLRNYGYTF
TRBD1,TRBV3-1/TRBV3-2,.,TRBJ2-3,TGTGCCAGCAGCCAGACAATAACCGGGACAGCGACCACAGATACGCAGTATTTT,CASSQTITGTATTDTQYF
TRBD2,TRBV7-3,.,TRBJ2-2,TGTGCCAGCAGCCACCCGACTAGCGGGGGGCCGAACACCGGGGAGCTGTTTTTT,CASSHPTSGGPNTGELFF
.,TRBV3-1/TRBV3-2,.,TRBJ1-6,TGTGCCAGCAGCCAAGCATTGGGGCGGGGGCCTGAAATGAGCTCCTATAATTCACCCCTCCACTTT,CASSQALGRGPEMSSYNSPLHF
TRBD2,TRBV4-2,.,TRBJ2-7,TGTGCCAGCAGCCAGGGACTAGCTTCCTACGAGCAGTACTTC,CASSQGLASYEQYF